A single sample is the source of the 10 T cell receptor beta chains below, sequenced in a study of regulatory T cells in long-lasting Graves disease. The time point here: newly diagnosed GD, antithyroid drugs for less than 3 months. Researchers made the TCR library from RNA that was extracted from PBMCs. Assembly of TCR beta libraries relied on iRepertoire HTBI primers together with Arm-PCR of CDR3 regions. TCRdb reprocessed the multiplex PCR reads via MiXCR and lists one record per CDR3 protein. This sample yields around 250,000 distinct CDR3 sequences, of which around 20% are seen a single time; approximately 15% belongs to the top ten. This sample comprised peripheral blood mononuclear cells (PBMCs), obtained at new diagnosis, from a patient treated with antithyroid drugs. Receptors were obtained from a female donor with Graves disease.

Ten or more counts support this clonotype. The CDR3 loop is CASSTGTSGVGYEQYF. CDR3 sequence (DNA): TGTGCCAGCAGTACCGGGACTAGCGGGGTTGGCTACGAGCAGTACTTC. The genes are TRBV2 and TRBJ2-7; 13 nucleotides align to TRBD2. The V gene end was trimmed by 5 bases and the J gene end by 3 bases; junction bases not matched to a gene: 7. Germline-derived CDR1 and CDR2 are SNHLY and FYNNEI. The CDR3 loop spans 16 amino acids.

In its sample, this clonotype was seen many times. The CDR3, as DNA: TGTGCCAGCAGTTCTACCTTAGAGGATACGCAGTATTTT. Its translation is CASSSTLEDTQYF. This chain joins TRBV6-5 and TRBJ2-3; D is uncertain. The CDR3 is 13 amino acids. Deletions cut 4 bases from V and 6 bases from J, with 11 bases between. The germline V gene has CDR1 MNHEY and CDR2 SVGAGI.

J is TRBJ2-7 and V is TRBV29-1, with D tentatively TRBD1 (6 bases). Looked up from germline, CDR1 is SQVTM and CDR2 is ANQGSEA. Trimming cost V 1 base and J 2 bases, with 15 bases left between them. This CDR3 has 15 residues. CDR3 sequence reads: CSVEGGDTETYEQYF. CDR3 nucleotide sequence: TGCAGCGTTGAAGGAGGGGACACGGAAACCTACGAGCAGTACTTC.

A word on this clonotype: This may stem from a read error, because a much larger clone lies one nucleotide away. The chain recombines TRBV6-2 or TRBV6-3 with TRBJ2-7, with 7 bases lining up with TRBD2. The CDR3 is 14 amino acids. The germline V gene has CDR1 MNHEY and CDR2 SVGEGT. V dropped 6 bases and J dropped 2; count of bases not matched to a gene: 7. As DNA, the CDR3 is TGTGCCAGCAGACAACCTAGCGGAACCTACGAGCAGTACTTC. Amino acid sequence: CASRQPSGTYEQYF.

At least ten counts were recorded for this clonotype. J is TRBJ2-2 and V is TRBV11-3; 8 bases agree with TRBD1. J lost 4 bases, V lost 1 base, and 5 bases had no gene match. Germline-derived CDR1 and CDR2 are SGHNT and YENEEA. This CDR3 contains 16 residues. In DNA, the CDR3 is TGTGCCAGCAGCTTAGGGGCAGGGGGCGGCACCGGGGAGCTGTTTTTT. Residues: CASSLGAGGGTGELFF.

In regard to this clonotype: A much larger clonotype is one base distant, so this may be a read error. The genes are TRBV12-3 or TRBV12-4 and TRBJ2-3, with D maybe TRBD2 (5 bases). The DNA end is a closer match to TRBJ2-7, so the J assignment may be wrong. The CDR3 runs 14 residues. The CDR3 here is CASSLAYTGNEQYF. The CDR3 nucleotides are TGTGCCAGCAGTTTAGCGTATACGGGGAATGAGCAGTACTTC.

This clonotype was counted at least ten times. The missing conserved phenylalanine or tryptophan at the end of this CDR3 makes a read error likely. Because the CDR3's place on the DNA is in doubt, the DNA is left out and the CDR3 is given as listed by TCRdb. The V call is TRBV5-4, the J call TRBJ2-1; the D segment call TRBD2 is taken from the table without a DNA check. Germline assignment: CDR1 SGHNT and CDR2 YYREEE (reference sequence). With termini counted, the CDR3 has 12 amino acids. The CDR3: CASSLGLAGPEI.

This clonotype came up a few times. The chain joins TRBV4-1 to TRBJ2-3; 11 positions match TRBD2. V dropped 0 bases and J dropped 1; count of bases not matched to a gene: 3. Per the germline V gene, CDR1 is MGHRA and CDR2 is YSYEKL. This CDR3 region has 17 residues. The CDR3 nucleotides read TGCGCCAGCAGCCAAGAATTAGCGGGGGGGCGCACAGATACGCAGTATTTT. This sequence encodes CASSQELAGGRTDTQYF.

This clonotype came up a few times. V usage is TRBV7-2 and J usage is TRBJ1-2; D gene unclear. The CDR3 is 13 residues long. The germline CDR1 and CDR2 sequences are SGHTA and FQGNSA. Trimming cost V 4 bases and J 5 bases, with 11 bases left between them. Here the CDR3 DNA reads TGTGCCAGCAGCTCAGACGAAATTTATGGCTACACCTTC. It specifies CASSSDEIYGYTF.

This clonotype was picked up a small number of times. The chain recombines TRBV6-1 with TRBJ2-3; 12 bases fit TRBD2. The germline V gene has CDR1 MNHNS and CDR2 SASEGT. The CDR3 consists of 16 residues. The J segment lost 8 bases and the V segment lost 5 bases, leaving 11 bases of the junction unmatched. In DNA, the CDR3 is TGTGCCAGCAGTCCCGGACTAGCGGGGTATTATGGTACGCAGTATTTT. This gives the protein CASSPGLAGYYGTQYF.